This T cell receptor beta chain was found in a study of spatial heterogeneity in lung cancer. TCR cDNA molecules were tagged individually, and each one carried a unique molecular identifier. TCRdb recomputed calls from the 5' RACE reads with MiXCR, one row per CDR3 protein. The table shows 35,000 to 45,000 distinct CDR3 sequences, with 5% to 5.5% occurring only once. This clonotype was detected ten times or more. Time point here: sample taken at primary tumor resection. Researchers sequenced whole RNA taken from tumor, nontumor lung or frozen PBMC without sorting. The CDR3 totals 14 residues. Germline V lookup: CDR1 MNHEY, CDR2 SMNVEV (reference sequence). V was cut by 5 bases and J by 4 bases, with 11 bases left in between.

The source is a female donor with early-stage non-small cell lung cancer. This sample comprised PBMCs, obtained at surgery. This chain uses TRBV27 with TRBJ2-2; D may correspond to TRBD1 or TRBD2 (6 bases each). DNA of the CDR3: TGTGCCAGCAGTCGAGGGGGGCCCACCGGGGAGCTGTTTTTT. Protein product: CASSRGGPTGELFF.